Presented here are 20 T cell receptor beta chains from one specimen sequenced in a study of radiotherapy plus CTLA-4 blockade in lung cancer. Assay used: immunoSEQ multiplex PCR; TCRdb lists only in-frame clones, some missing. The sample lists about 51,000 clones; roughly 80% were seen once. The input for sequencing was peripheral blood, taken from a patient treated with radiotherapy plus ipilimumab. The source of these receptors is a human donor with non-small cell lung cancer who had a complete response to radiotherapy plus ipilimumab.

This sequence joins TRBV11-2 and TRBJ1-2; unclear D gene. Trimming cost V 3 bases and J 5 bases, with 10 bases left between them. Germline CDR1 is SGHAT and CDR2 is FQNNGV. This CDR3 contains 13 residues. For the CDR3, the DNA is TGTGCCAGCAGCTTGGATCCCGGGTATGGCTACACCTTC. Translated, it gives CASSLDPGYGYTF.

The J gene is TRBJ1-5, the V gene TRBV2; maybe TRBD1 (5 bases). Trimming pared 7 bases from V and 0 bases from J, leaving 16 bases between. This CDR3 contains 16 residues. CDR1 is SNHLY, CDR2 FYNNEI, per germline. CDR3 sequence reads: CASTPMGQDSNQPQHF. CDR3 bases: TGTGCCAGCACCCCGATGGGGCAGGATAGCAATCAGCCCCAGCATTTT.

The gene calls are TRBV7-2 and TRBJ2-3; D is undetermined. The CDR3 is made up of 14 amino acids. Trimming took 4 bases from V and 0 from J, leaving 8 bases between them. The germline CDR1 and CDR2 sequences are SGHTA and FQGNSA. For the CDR3, the DNA is TGTGCCAGCAGCTCGCGCAGGAGCACAGATACGCAGTATTTT. Translating gives CASSSRRSTDTQYF.

Concerning this clone itself: At the DNA level, this CDR3 is encoded by other sequences in the same sample as well. The CDR3 region has the DNA TGTGCCAGCTCTCCCAGGGGGCTGGACACTGAAGCTTTCTTT. It translates to CASSPRGLDTEAFF. The chain recombines TRBV9 with TRBJ1-1, with 8 bases matching TRBD1. V was pared by 7 bases and J by 3 bases, with 8 bases of the junction left unmatched. The CDR3 is 14 residues long. Germline values: CDR1 SGDLS, CDR2 YYNGEE.

CDR3 bases: TGTGCCAGCAGCTTGGCCTATGGACAGGGCATTGACTATGGCTACACCTTC. Its translation: CASSLAYGQGIDYGYTF. V gene TRBV5-4 combines with J gene TRBJ1-2; 8 nucleotides agree with TRBD1. V lost 0 bases and J lost 3; bases outside the gene matches: 10. Germline V gives CDR1 SGHNT, CDR2 YYREEE (reference sequence). The CDR3 spans 17 residues.

The rearrangement links TRBV6-6 to TRBJ2-7, with D tentatively TRBD2 (6 bases). This CDR3 comprises 14 residues. The V gene's germline CDR1 is MNHNY and CDR2 SVGAGI (reference sequence). The V end was cut by 5 bases, the J end by 0 bases, with 11 bases between. The CDR3 region has the DNA TGTGCCAGCAGTCGGCCTAGCGTCTCCTACGAGCAGTACGTC. Its protein product is CASSRPSVSYEQYV.

In this sample, this clone turned up once. V usage is TRBV6-6 and J usage is TRBJ1-5; 7 bases align to TRBD1. The CDR3 length is 16 residues. The junction had 9 bases not matched to a gene; V was cut back by 2 bases and J by 5 bases. Germline CDR1 is MNHNY and CDR2 is SVGAGI (reference sequence). The CDR3 is CASSYGVQGVDQPQHF. CDR3 in DNA: TGTGCCAGCAGTTACGGGGTTCAGGGGGTTGATCAGCCCCAGCATTTT.

This clone was counted between two and nine times. Other DNA sequences in the same sample also yield this CDR3. The chain is built from TRBV5-1 and TRBJ2-3; maybe TRBD1 (6 bases). Germline CDR1 and CDR2: SGHRS and YFSETQ. This CDR3 is built from 14 residues. Trimming cost V 3 bases and J 1 base, with 9 bases left between them. DNA for the CDR3: TGCGCCAGCAGCTCACGACAGGGCACAGATACGCAGTATTTT. This codes for CASSSRQGTDTQYF.

The chain couples TRBV7-9 to TRBJ2-7; TRBD1 is a possible D gene (6 bases). CDR3 size: 17 residues. Between the trimmed V and J ends, which lost 5 bases and 7 bases, there was a span of 27 bases. Germline V gene lookup returns CDR1 SEHNR and CDR2 FQNEAQ (reference sequence). The CDR3 coding sequence is TGTGCCAGCAGCCCCCGTTTGTCCCCTCTCCGACAGGAAGAGCAGTACTTC. Translated: CASSPRLSPLRQEEQYF.

The V call is TRBV30, the J call TRBJ2-4; the match to TRBD2 covers 9 bases. The ends lost 5 bases at V and 6 bases at J; junction bases unmatched: 8. This CDR3 contains 14 residues. Germline V gene sequence: CDR1 GTSNPN, CDR2 SVGIG (reference sequence). CDR3 in DNA: TGTGCCTGGTCTTCTAGCGGGACGCTAAACATTCAGTACTTC. Its protein product is CAWSSSGTLNIQYF.

The gene calls are TRBV6-4 and TRBJ1-6; 7 bases match TRBD1. The trim removed 5 bases at V and 7 bases at J, leaving 14 bases unmatched. CDR3 length equals 17 residues. CDR1 and CDR2 (germline): MRHNA, SNTAGT. The CDR3 DNA is TGTGCCAGCAGTCCGAACTTCCAGGACAGGCGGAATTCACCCCTCCACTTT. It translates to CASSPNFQDRRNSPLHF.

CDR3 amino acids: CASSPPGLAGGTYNEQFF. CDR3 DNA sequence: TGTGCCAGCTCACCACCAGGACTAGCGGGAGGGACCTACAATGAGCAGTTCTTC. The rearrangement joins TRBV18 to TRBJ2-1; 15 nucleotides line up with TRBD2. The CDR3 has 18 amino acids. The germline CDR1 and CDR2 sequences are KGHSH and LQKENI. J lost 2 bases, V lost 0 bases, and 2 bases had no gene match.

This chain links TRBV28 with TRBJ1-4; D perhaps matches TRBD1 (5 bases). Germline V gives CDR1 MDHEN, CDR2 SYDVKM. Deletions cut 4 bases from V and 7 bases from J, with 19 bases between. This CDR3 is 16 amino acids long. CDR3 protein: CASSSLGGDGGEKLFF. As DNA, the CDR3 is TGTGCCAGCAGTTCCCTCGGGGGGGACGGGGGTGAAAAACTGTTTTTT. Full variable domain (remainder filled in from reference TRBV28 and TRBJ1-4): DVKVTQSSRYLVKRTGEKVFLECVQDMDHENMFWYRQDPGLGLRLIYFSYDVKMKEKGDIPEGYSVSREKKERFSLILESASTNQTSMYLCASSSLGGDGGEKLFFGSGTQLSVL.

This rearrangement joins TRBV5-1 to TRBJ2-7, with 7 bases matching TRBD2. The CDR3 sequence is 14 residues long. In germline, CDR1 is SGHRS, CDR2 YFSETQ. J lost 0 bases, V lost 0 bases, and 0 bases had no gene match. CDR3 loop: CASSLGGGSYEQYF. The CDR3 coding sequence is TGCGCCAGCAGCTTGGGGGGGGGCTCCTACGAGCAGTACTTC.

This chain links TRBV7-9 with TRBJ1-2; 8 bases align to TRBD1. The CDR3 has 14 residues. The V segment lost 6 bases and the J segment 6 bases; nucleotides outside the gene matches: 9. Germline lookup yields CDR1 SEHNR and CDR2 FQNEAQ (reference sequence). Here the CDR3 reads CASRQQGVINGYTF. CDR3 sequence (DNA): TGTGCCAGCAGGCAACAGGGGGTGATTAATGGCTACACCTTC. The whole variable domain, filled in from reference TRBV7-9 and TRBJ1-2, reads DTGVSQNPRHKITKRGQNVTFRCDPISEHNRLYWYRQTLGQGPEFLTYFQNEAQLEKSRLLSDRFSAERPKGSFSTLEIQRTEQGDSAMYLCASRQQGVINGYTFGSGTRLTVV.

The chain combines TRBV11-3 with TRBJ1-1, with 7 bases identical to TRBD1. Losses at the gene ends were 0 bases for V and 1 base for J; bases not matched to a gene: 8. CDR1 and CDR2 from the germline V gene are SGHNT and YENEEA. The CDR3 is 17 residues long. The CDR3 protein is CASSLERRGPRNTEAFF. The CDR3 region has the DNA TGTGCCAGCAGCTTAGAGAGGAGGGGGCCCAGGAACACTGAAGCTTTCTTT.

The chain combines TRBV29-1 with TRBJ1-2, with D unresolved. V lost 4 bases and J lost 10, with 19 bases in between. Germline V gene data show CDR1 as SQVTM and CDR2 as ANQGSEA. The length of the CDR3 is 13 residues. CDR3 in DNA: TGCAGCGTTGTTGTGGGCAGCGGTTTGGACTACACCTTC. This encodes CSVVVGSGLDYTF.

The count of this clone is one. The rearrangement links TRBV7-2 to TRBJ2-7; D may be TRBD2 (6 bases). V dropped 5 bases and J dropped 7 bases, with 12 bases sitting between them. Germline V gives CDR1 SGHTA, CDR2 FQGNSA. The length of the CDR3 is 12 residues. For the CDR3, the DNA is TGTGCCAGCAGCCGGGACTTGGAAGAGCAGTACGTC. Amino acid sequence: CASSRDLEEQYV.

CDR3 DNA sequence: TGTGCCAGCAGTGATGGGCTAGCGGGAGCAAACACCGGGGAGCTGTTTTTT. Translated: CASSDGLAGANTGELFF. The V and J genes are TRBV2 and TRBJ2-2, with TRBD2 matching 10 bases. CDR1 and CDR2 (germline): SNHLY, FYNNEI. Unmatched junction bases numbered 6, after V lost 3 bases and J lost 2 bases. The CDR3 totals 17 residues.

V and J are TRBV27 and TRBJ1-2; D uncertain. CDR3 length equals 13 residues. Trimming cost V 2 bases and J 2 bases, with 6 bases left between them. The V gene's germline CDR1 is MNHEY and CDR2 SMNVEV (reference sequence). CDR3 nucleotides: TGTGCCAGCAGTTTAAGAGGGAACTATGGCTACACCTTC. Translated: CASSLRGNYGYTF.